One and the same sample provided the 10 T cell receptor beta chains below, sequenced in a study of tumor-infiltrating lymphocytes in primary liver carcinoma. Starting material of around 460 ng total RNA yielded TCR beta cDNA via a constant-region primer. Library construction for TCR beta comprised three nested multiplex PCR rounds performed with slightly modified ARM-PCR. The first two PCR rounds used TRBV1-TRBV30 primers with a Cbeta primer, 9 to 11 cycles each. Using its own MiXCR run on the multiplex PCR reads, TCRdb lists one record per CDR3 protein. The table lists fewer than 400,000 distinct CDR3 sequences, around 50% of them singletons. Unsorted whole blood supplied the RNA, and germline DNA was extracted too. Sequencing was done on a sample of peripheral blood. The receptor set was obtained from a woman in her 30s with primary liver carcinoma and hepatitis B virus infection.

This clonotype was seen only once. A junction end diverges from the germline sequence, so it may reflect a read error. The chain combines TRBV11-2 with TRBJ2-1, with TRBD1 as a possible D gene (6 bases). Germline V lookup: CDR1 SGHAT, CDR2 FQNNGV. The CDR3 is made up of 15 amino acids. The CDR3 reads CASSIDRMSYNEQFF. The DNA for the CDR3 is TGTGCCAGCAGCATAGACAGGATGAGTTATAATGAGCAGTTCTTC.

This clonotype was counted a few times. The CDR3 region is CASSYEAGWGTEAFF. CDR3 DNA sequence: TGTGCCAGCAGTTACGAGGCGGGGTGGGGCACTGAAGCTTTCTTT. The chain joins TRBV6-5 to TRBJ1-1; D not certain. Looked up from germline, CDR1 is MNHEY and CDR2 is SVGAGI. V was shortened by 2 bases and J by 4 bases, with 14 bases between the two germline ends. This CDR3 has 15 residues.

This clonotype was detected a few times. The chain has TRBV12-3 or TRBV12-4 and TRBJ1-1, with TRBD1 as a possible D gene (5 bases). The germline V and J ends were trimmed by 0 bases and 0 bases, with 8 bases remaining between them. The CDR3 is made up of 15 amino acids. The CDR3 here is CASSLAARVNTEAFF. The CDR3, as DNA: TGTGCCAGCAGTTTAGCGGCCAGGGTGAACACTGAAGCTTTCTTT.

The rearrangement uses TRBV28 and TRBJ2-2, with D unresolved. Between the trimmed V and J ends, which lost 3 bases and 5 bases, there was a span of 13 bases. From germline, CDR1 is MDHEN and CDR2 SYDVKM. This CDR3 is 15 amino acids long. The CDR3 protein is CASSFRGSLTGELFF. Here the CDR3 DNA reads TGTGCCAGCAGTTTCCGCGGATCCTTGACCGGGGAGCTGTTTTTT.

The J gene is TRBJ2-2, the V gene TRBV6-2 or TRBV6-3; no clear D. CDR3 length equals 13 residues. The ends were cut back, 5 bases at V and 4 bases at J, with 8 bases in the middle. The germline CDR1 and CDR2 sequences are MNHEY and SVGEGT. This CDR3 reads CASSRVGTGELFF. In nucleotides, the CDR3 is TGTGCCAGCAGTCGTGTGGGCACCGGGGAGCTGTTTTTT.

The chain carries TRBV4-3 and TRBJ2-2; TRBD1 matches at 7 bases. The germline V gene has CDR1 LGHNA and CDR2 YSLEER. The CDR3 spans 17 residues. Trimming took 0 bases from V and 2 from J; bases not matched to a gene: 6. CDR3: CASSQEVDRENTGELFF. For the CDR3, the DNA is TGCGCCAGCAGCCAAGAAGTCGACAGGGAAAACACCGGGGAGCTGTTTTTT.

A remark on this clonotype: This CDR3 fails to terminate in the conserved phenylalanine or tryptophan, so it likely reflects a read error. The genes are TRBV11-2 and TRBJ1-5; D remains ambiguous. The V gene lost 3 bases and the J gene lost 5 bases, with 14 bases spanning the gap. CDR3 length: 15 amino acids. The germline V gene has CDR1 SGHAT and CDR2 FQNNGV. This CDR3 is CASSLSASGDQPQHI. The CDR3 bases are TGTGCCAGCAGCTTGAGTGCCAGTGGGGATCAGCCCCAGCATATT.

This rearrangement joins TRBV20-1 to TRBJ2-7, with 7 bases lining up with TRBD1. CDR3 length: 15 amino acids. CDR1 DFQATT and CDR2 SNEGSKA come from the germline V gene (reference sequence). The J segment lost 6 bases and the V segment lost 0 bases, leaving 11 bases of the junction unmatched. The CDR3 DNA follows: TGCAGTGCTAGAGATTTGGGGACAGCACGCAGCGAGCAGTACTTC. Protein sequence: CSARDLGTARSEQYF.

As regards this clonotype: This may be a read error, as it is one base from a much larger clone. V is TRBV29-1 and J is TRBJ2-2; 13 bases fit TRBD2. The J segment lost 1 base and the V segment lost 4 bases, leaving 0 bases of the junction unmatched. In germline, CDR1 is SQVTM, CDR2 ANQGSEA. This CDR3 spans 15 amino acids. The CDR3 DNA sequence: TGCAGCGTTGGGACTAGCGGGAGGAACACCGGGGAGCTGTTTTTT. Protein product: CSVGTSGRNTGELFF.

This clonotype was counted only a few times. The genes are TRBV5-1 and TRBJ1-3; D unclear. Germline CDR1 and CDR2: SGHRS and YFSETQ. The CDR3 sequence is 15 residues long. The V gene lost 0 bases and the J gene lost 1 base, with 8 bases spanning the gap. In DNA, the CDR3 is TGCGCCAGCAGCTTGGACCCGACTTCTGGAAACACCATATATTTT. It specifies CASSLDPTSGNTIYF.